The 4 T cell receptor beta chains in this list originate from one sample, sequenced in a study of T cells in Graves' hyperthyroidism and ophthalmopathy. TCR beta CDR3 regions were amplified from RNA. A set of HTBI primers served as the primers for a first-round RT-PCR of the TCR CDR3. TCRdb called the multiplex PCR reads again in MiXCR, with one record for every CDR3 protein. The sample has 640,000 or so distinct CDR3 sequences, 12% to 15% seen once. Sequencing was carried out using blood. The source of these receptors is a woman between 18 and 29 years old with Graves' ophthalmopathy.

The V gene is TRBV29-1, the J gene TRBJ2-3, with 11 bases that match TRBD2. Germline V gene data show CDR1 as SQVTM and CDR2 as ANQGSEA. The CDR3 is made up of 16 amino acids. V lost 6 bases to trimming and J lost 6 bases; unmatched junction nucleotides: 14. CDR3 bases: TGCAGCGTGGCGGGGAGAGTAGCGGGAGGGCGGGATACGCAGTATTTT. The encoded protein is CSVAGRVAGGRDTQYF.

This clonotype was detected a few times. This chain joins TRBV6-1 and TRBJ2-3; perhaps TRBD2 as D (6 bases). V gave up 7 bases and J gave up 0 bases, with 11 bases separating them. CDR1 is MNHNS and CDR2 is SASEGT in the germline V gene. CDR3 size: 14 residues. In nucleotides, the CDR3 is TGTGCCAGCAAGGACGGGACTAGCACAGATACGCAGTATTTT. It is translated as CASKDGTSTDTQYF.

This clonotype was detected many times. The V call is TRBV4-1, the J call TRBJ1-1; a possible D gene is TRBD1 (6 bases). V shed 3 bases and J shed 1 base, with 9 bases lying between them. The V gene's germline CDR1 is MGHRA and CDR2 YSYEKL. The CDR3 length is 14 residues. The chain's CDR3 is CASSHWGRNTEAFF. Written as DNA, the CDR3 is TGCGCCAGCAGCCATTGGGGGCGGAACACTGAAGCTTTCTTT.

At least ten counts were recorded for this clonotype. J is TRBJ2-7 and V is TRBV28; 7 nucleotides match TRBD1. J was trimmed by 0 bases and V by 5 bases; bases with no gene match: 10. The CDR3 loop spans 16 amino acids. Germline V CDR1 and CDR2: MDHEN, SYDVKM. The CDR3 DNA is TGTGCCAGCAGTCCCGGGGCACAGGGGCTCTCCTACGAGCAGTACTTC. This gives the protein CASSPGAQGLSYEQYF.